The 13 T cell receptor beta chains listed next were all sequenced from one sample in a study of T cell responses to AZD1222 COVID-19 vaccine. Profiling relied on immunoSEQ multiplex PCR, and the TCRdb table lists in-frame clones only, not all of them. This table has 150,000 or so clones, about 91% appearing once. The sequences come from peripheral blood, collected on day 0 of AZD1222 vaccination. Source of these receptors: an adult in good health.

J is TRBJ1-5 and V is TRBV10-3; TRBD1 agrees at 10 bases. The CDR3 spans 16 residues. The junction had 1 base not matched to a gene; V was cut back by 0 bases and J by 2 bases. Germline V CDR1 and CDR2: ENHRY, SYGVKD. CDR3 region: CAISESGTGGNQPQHF. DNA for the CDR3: TGTGCCATCAGTGAGTCCGGGACAGGGGGCAATCAGCCCCAGCATTTT.

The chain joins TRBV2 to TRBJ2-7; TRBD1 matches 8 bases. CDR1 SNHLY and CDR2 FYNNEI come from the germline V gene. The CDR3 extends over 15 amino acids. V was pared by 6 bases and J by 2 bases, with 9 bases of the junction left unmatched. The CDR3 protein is CASSVGQGTTYEQYF. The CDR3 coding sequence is TGTGCCAGCAGCGTCGGACAGGGCACAACCTACGAGCAGTACTTC.

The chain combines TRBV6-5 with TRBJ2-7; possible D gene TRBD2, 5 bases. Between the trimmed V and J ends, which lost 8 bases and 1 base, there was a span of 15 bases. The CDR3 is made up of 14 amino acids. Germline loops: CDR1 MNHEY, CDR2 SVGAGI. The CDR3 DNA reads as TGTGCCAGCTCGTGGACCCGGGGTTCCTACGAGCAGTACTTC. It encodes CASSWTRGSYEQYF.

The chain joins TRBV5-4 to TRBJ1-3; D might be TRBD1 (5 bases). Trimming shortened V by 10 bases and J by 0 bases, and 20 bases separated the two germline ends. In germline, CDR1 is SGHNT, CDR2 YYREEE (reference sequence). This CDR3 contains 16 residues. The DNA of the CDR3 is TGTGCCTTCGGCAGGGCCGCTATGTCCTCTGGAAACACCATATATTTT. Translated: CAFGRAAMSSGNTIYF.

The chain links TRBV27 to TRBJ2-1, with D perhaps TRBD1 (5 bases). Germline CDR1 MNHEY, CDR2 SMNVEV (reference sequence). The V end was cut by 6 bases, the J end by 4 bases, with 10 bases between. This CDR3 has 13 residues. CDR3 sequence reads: CASSRQGYNEQFF. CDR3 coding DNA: TGTGCCAGCAGCCGCCAGGGTTACAATGAGCAGTTCTTC.

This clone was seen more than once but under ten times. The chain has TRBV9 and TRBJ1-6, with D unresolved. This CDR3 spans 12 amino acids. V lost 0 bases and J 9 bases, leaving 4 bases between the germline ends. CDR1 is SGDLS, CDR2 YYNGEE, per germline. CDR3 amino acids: CASSVAGSPLHF. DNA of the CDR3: TGTGCCAGCAGCGTAGCCGGTTCACCCCTCCACTTT.

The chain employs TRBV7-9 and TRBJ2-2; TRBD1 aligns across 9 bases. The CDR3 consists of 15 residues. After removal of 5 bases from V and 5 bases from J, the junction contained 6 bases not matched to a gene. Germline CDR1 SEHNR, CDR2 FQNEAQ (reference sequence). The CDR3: CASSLQGAITGELFF. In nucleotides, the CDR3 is TGTGCCAGCAGCCTACAGGGGGCCATAACCGGGGAGCTGTTTTTT.

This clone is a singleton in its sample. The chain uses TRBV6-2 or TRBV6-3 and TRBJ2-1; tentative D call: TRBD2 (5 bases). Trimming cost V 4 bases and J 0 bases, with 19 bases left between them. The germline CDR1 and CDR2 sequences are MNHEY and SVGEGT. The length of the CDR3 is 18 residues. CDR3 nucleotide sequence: TGTGCCAGCAGTTCGGCTAGCCTTGACCTGAGCTCCTACAATGAGCAGTTCTTC. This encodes CASSSASLDLSSYNEQFF.

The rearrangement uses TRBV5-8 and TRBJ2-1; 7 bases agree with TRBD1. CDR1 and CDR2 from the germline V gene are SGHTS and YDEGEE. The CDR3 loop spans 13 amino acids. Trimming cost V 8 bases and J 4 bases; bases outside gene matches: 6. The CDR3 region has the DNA TGTGCCAGACCGGGACAGATATACAATGAGCAGTTCTTC. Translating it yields CARPGQIYNEQFF. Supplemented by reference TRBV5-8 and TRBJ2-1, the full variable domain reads EAGVTQSPTHLIKTRGQQATLRCSPISGHTSVYWYQQALGLGLQFLLWYDEGEERNRGNFPPRFSGRQFPNYSSELNVNALELEDSALYLCARPGQIYNEQFFGPGTRLTVL.

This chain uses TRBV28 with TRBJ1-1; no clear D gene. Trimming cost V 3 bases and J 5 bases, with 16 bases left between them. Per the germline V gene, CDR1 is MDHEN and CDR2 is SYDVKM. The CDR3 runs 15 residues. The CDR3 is CASSFDERPGTEAFF. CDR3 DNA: TGTGCCAGCAGTTTTGACGAAAGACCCGGGACTGAAGCTTTCTTT.

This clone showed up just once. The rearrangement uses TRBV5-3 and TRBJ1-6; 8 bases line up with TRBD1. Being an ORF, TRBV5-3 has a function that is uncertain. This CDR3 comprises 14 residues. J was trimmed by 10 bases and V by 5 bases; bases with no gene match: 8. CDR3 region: CARSRGQGRSPLHF. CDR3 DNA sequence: TGTGCCAGAAGTCGCGGACAGGGTAGATCACCCCTCCACTTT.

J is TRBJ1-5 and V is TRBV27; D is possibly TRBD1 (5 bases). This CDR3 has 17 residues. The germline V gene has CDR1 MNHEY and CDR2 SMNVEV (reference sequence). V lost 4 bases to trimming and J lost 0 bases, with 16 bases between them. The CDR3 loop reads CASSSKKTVNSNQPQHF. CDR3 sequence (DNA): TGTGCCAGCAGTTCAAAAAAGACAGTTAATAGCAATCAGCCCCAGCATTTT.

Here the CDR3 reads CASSYSGWTGELFF. CDR3 nucleotides: TGTGCCAGCAGTTACTCGGGGTGGACCGGGGAGCTGTTTTTT. The chain links TRBV6-2 or TRBV6-3 to TRBJ2-2; D uncertain. CDR3 length: 14 amino acids. Trimming removed 0 bases at V and 5 bases at J, with 7 bases between. Germline V gene sequence: CDR1 MNHEY, CDR2 SVGEGT.